This TCR beta chain comes out of a study of CD8+CD57+ T cells in acquired aplastic anemia. Trimming cost V 7 bases and J 9 bases, with 16 bases left between them. Per the germline V gene, CDR1 is LNHDA and CDR2 is SQIVND (reference sequence). CDR3 size: 14 residues. Genomic DNA constituted the template upon which TCR beta VDJ and CDR3 profiling was performed. TCRdb itself ran the reads through MiXCR, one entry per CDR3 protein. This table holds about 160,000 distinct CDR3 sequences, roughly 47% found once. Sequenced sample: sorted CD4+, CD8+, or CD8+CD57+ T cells (not recorded which) from PBMCs. This chain links TRBV19 with TRBJ1-6; no reliable D call. This clonotype originated in a human donor in good health. CDR3 region: CASIPTPDGSPLHF. The CDR3 DNA reads as TGTGCCAGTATACCCACGCCAGACGGTTCACCCCTCCACTTT.